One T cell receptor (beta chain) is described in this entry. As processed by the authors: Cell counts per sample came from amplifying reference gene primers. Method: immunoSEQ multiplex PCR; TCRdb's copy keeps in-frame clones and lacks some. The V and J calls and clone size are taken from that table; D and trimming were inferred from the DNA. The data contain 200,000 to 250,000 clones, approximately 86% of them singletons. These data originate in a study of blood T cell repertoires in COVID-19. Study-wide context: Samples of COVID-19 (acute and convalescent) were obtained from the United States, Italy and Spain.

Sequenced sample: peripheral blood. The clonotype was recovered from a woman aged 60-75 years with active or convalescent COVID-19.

The CDR3, as DNA: TGTGCCAGTAGTATTCGACTAGCGGGCAACAATGAGCAGTTCTTC. As protein: CASSIRLAGNNEQFF. This chain links TRBV19 with TRBJ2-1; 10 bases are a match to TRBD2. The germline gives CDR1 LNHDA, CDR2 SQIVND (reference sequence). The junction had 4 bases not matched to a gene; V was cut back by 3 bases and J by 5 bases. The CDR3 runs 15 residues. Full variable domain (remainder filled in from reference TRBV19 and TRBJ2-1): DGGITQSPKYLFRKEGQNVTLSCEQNLNHDAMYWYRQDPGQGLRLIYYSQIVNDFQKGDIAEGYSVSREKKESFPLTVTSAQKNPTAFYLCASSIRLAGNNEQFFGPGTRLTVL.